Listed below are T cell receptor beta chains from one sample, sequenced in a study of OX40 agonist ivuxolimab in advanced cancers. TCRdb's table, derived via immunoSEQ multiplex PCR, lists solely in-frame clones and lacks some. Of tens of thousands of clones in the sample, roughly four fifths were seen once. The material sequenced was CD4+ or CD8+ T cells sorted from blood, taken in a trial of the OX40 agonist ivuxolimab. These receptor sequences come from an adult with an advanced solid tumor such as melanoma, head and neck, liver or kidney cancer. The CDR3 runs from the conserved cysteine through the conserved F or W. Fields, in order: clone size, J gene, V gene, D gene, CDR3 DNA, CDR3 protein. The D gene is left open where the match is weak. Not all rows give a size; the values are once, few, many and, for expanded clones, a class.

- | TRBJ2-5 | TRBV29-1 | TRBD1 | TGCAGCACCCGAGGTTGGGGACAGGGAGGTGAGACCCAGTACTTC | CSTRGWGQGGETQYF
- | TRBJ1-1 | TRBV6-5 | TRBD1 | TGTGCCAGCAGTTCACAGGGGTTTGAAGCTTTCTTT | CASSSQGFEAFF
- | TRBJ2-2 | TRBV20-1 | - | TGCAGTGCTAGCGGTCCCGGGGAGCTGTTTTTT | CSASGPGELFF
- | TRBJ2-7 | TRBV5-4 | - | TGTGCCAGCAGCTCGGAAGAGGGCACACTCTCCTACGAGCAGTACTTC | CASSSEEGTLSYEQYF
- | TRBJ1-3 | TRBV18 | TRBD1 | TGTGCCAGCTCACCCGGGACAGGGCCTTCCCTCTCTGGAAACACCATATATTTT | CASSPGTGPSLSGNTIYF
once | TRBJ1-3 | TRBV9 | - | TGTGCCAGCAGCAACAGAGGGGGATACACCATATATTTT | CASSNRGGYTIYF
- | TRBJ2-7 | TRBV27 | TRBD1 | TGTGCCAGCAGGAACGACAGGGGTAGGGTCTACGAGCAGTACTTC | CASRNDRGRVYEQYF
once | TRBJ2-7 | TRBV2 | - | TGTGCCAGCAGTGAAGAAGGGTTCGAGCAGTACTTC | CASSEEGFEQYF
- | TRBJ1-2 | TRBV7-2 | - | TGTGCCAGCAGCTTAGTTGGGAGGGCGGGCTATGGCTACACCTTC | CASSLVGRAGYGYTF
- | TRBJ1-2 | TRBV9 | - | TGTGCCAGCAGCGTAGCTTCAGGGTATGGCTACACCTTC | CASSVASGYGYTF
- | TRBJ2-5 | TRBV5-1 | - | TGCGCCAGCAGCTTGAACCTCAGGGCTGGGGGCGCGGAGCAGTACTTC | CASSLNLRAGGAEQYF
- | TRBJ2-1 | TRBV7-8 | - | TGTGCCAGCAGCCCACCCCAACGACTAGGGCCAAATGAGCAGTTCTTC | CASSPPQRLGPNEQFF
- | TRBJ2-7 | TRBV12-5 | - | TGTGCTAGTGGATCGGACAGACCTAGCTACGAGCAGTACTTC | CASGSDRPSYEQYF
- | TRBJ1-1 | TRBV4-1 | - | TGCGCCAGCAGCCAAGATAGGAAGGTAGGACAGCTTCGAGCTTTCTTT | CASSQDRKVGQLRAFF
- | TRBJ2-1 | TRBV5-4 | TRBD1 | TGTGCCAGCAAGGGGGCTCAATACAATGAGCAGTTCTTC | CASKGAQYNEQFF
medium-sized | TRBJ1-2 | TRBV19 | - | TGTGCCAGTAGTATTGGGGCAGCGTGGGAAGCTAACTATGGCTACACCTTC | CASSIGAAWEANYGYTF
- | TRBJ2-7 | TRBV7-2 | - | TGTGCCAGCAGCCGCCAGAGAGACTACGAGCAGTACTTC | CASSRQRDYEQYF
- | TRBJ2-4 | TRBV6-1 | - | TGTGCCAGCAGTGAAGGGGCGGGTCCCTTCAACATTCAGTACTTC | CASSEGAGPFNIQYF
- | TRBJ2-7 | TRBV4-3 | TRBD1 | TGCGCCAGCAGCCAAGAAGTACAGGGGGCCGCCTACGAGCAGTACTTC | CASSQEVQGAAYEQYF
- | TRBJ2-1 | TRBV5-1 | TRBD2 | TGCGCCAGCAGCCCGCTGGTGGCGGGAGGGCTAGCGGGGGGGCCGGGTTACAATGAGCAGTTCTTC | CASSPLVAGGLAGGPGYNEQFF
once | TRBJ1-2 | TRBV9 | TRBD1 | TGTGCCAGCAGCCCCGGGACAGGGGCTAACTATGGCTACACCTTC | CASSPGTGANYGYTF
- | TRBJ2-1 | TRBV10-2 | - | TGCGCCAGCGGGTCGGAGTTTTACAATGAGCAGTTCTTC | CASGSEFYNEQFF
- | TRBJ2-5 | TRBV18 | TRBD1 | TGTGCCAGCTCACCCCTGACAGGGCACTTACAAGAGACCCAGTACTTC | CASSPLTGHLQETQYF
- | TRBJ1-5 | TRBV4-3 | - | TGCGCCAGCAGCCAAGAGGCCAATAGCAATCAGCCCCAGCATTTT | CASSQEANSNQPQHF